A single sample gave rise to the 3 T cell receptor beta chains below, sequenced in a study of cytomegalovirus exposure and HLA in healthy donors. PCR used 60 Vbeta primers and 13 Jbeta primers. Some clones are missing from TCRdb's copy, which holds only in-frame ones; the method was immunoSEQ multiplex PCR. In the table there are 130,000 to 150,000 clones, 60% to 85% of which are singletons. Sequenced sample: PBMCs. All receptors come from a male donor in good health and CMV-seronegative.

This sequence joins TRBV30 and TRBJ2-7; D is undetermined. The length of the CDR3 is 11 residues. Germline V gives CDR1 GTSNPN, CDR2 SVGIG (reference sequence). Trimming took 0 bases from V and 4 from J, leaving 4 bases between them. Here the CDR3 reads CAWSVGYEQYF. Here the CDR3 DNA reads TGTGCCTGGAGTGTCGGGTACGAGCAGTACTTC.

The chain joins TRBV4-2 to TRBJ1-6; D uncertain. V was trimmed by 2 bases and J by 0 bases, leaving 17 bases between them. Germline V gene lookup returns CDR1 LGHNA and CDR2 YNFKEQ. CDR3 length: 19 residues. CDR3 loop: CASSQYRVLSSSYNSPLHF. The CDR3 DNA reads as TGTGCCAGCAGCCAATACCGGGTCCTCTCGAGCTCCTATAATTCACCCCTCCACTTT.

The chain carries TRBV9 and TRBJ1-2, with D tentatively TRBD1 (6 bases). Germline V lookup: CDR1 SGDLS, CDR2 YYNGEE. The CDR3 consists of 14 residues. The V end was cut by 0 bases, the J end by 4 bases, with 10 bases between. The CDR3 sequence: CASSVEDRLYGYTF. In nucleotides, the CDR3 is TGTGCCAGCAGCGTAGAAGACAGGCTCTATGGCTACACCTTC. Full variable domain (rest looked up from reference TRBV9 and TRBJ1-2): DSGVTQTPKHLITATGQRVTLRCSPRSGDLSVYWYQQSLDQGLQFLIQYYNGEERAKGNILERFSAQQFPDLHSELNLSSLELGDSALYFCASSVEDRLYGYTFGSGTRLTVV.